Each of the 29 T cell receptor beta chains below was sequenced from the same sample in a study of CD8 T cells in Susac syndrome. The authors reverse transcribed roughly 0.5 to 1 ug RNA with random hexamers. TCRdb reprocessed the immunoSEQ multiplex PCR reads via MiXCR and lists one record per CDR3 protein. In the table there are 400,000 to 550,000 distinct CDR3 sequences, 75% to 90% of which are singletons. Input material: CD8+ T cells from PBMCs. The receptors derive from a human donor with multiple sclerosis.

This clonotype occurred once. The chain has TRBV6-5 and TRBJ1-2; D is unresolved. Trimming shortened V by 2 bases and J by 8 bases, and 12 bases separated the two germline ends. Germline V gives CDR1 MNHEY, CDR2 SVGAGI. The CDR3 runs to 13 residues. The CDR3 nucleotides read TGTGCCAGCAGTTACAACGGGAGAGAAGGCTACACCTTC. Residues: CASSYNGREGYTF.

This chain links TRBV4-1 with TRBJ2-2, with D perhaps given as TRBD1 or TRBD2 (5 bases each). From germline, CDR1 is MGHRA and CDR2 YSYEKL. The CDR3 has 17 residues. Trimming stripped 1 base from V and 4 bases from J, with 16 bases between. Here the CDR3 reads CASSQAGAGPPTGELFF. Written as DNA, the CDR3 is TGCGCCAGCAGCCAAGCCGGGGCAGGGCCTCCCACCGGGGAGCTGTTTTTT.

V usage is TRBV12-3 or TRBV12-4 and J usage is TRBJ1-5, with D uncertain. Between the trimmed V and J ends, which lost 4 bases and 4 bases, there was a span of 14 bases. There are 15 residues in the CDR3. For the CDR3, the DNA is TGTGCCAGCAGTTCCCAAACCACCCCAAATCAGCCCCAGCATTTT. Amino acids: CASSSQTTPNQPQHF.

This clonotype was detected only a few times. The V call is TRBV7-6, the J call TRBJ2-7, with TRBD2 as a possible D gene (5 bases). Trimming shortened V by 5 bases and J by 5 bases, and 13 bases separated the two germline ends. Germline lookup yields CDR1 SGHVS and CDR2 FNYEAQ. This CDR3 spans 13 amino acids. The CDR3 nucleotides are TGTGCCAGCAGCGGCAGTGAGGGCAACGAGCAGTACTTC. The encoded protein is CASSGSEGNEQYF.

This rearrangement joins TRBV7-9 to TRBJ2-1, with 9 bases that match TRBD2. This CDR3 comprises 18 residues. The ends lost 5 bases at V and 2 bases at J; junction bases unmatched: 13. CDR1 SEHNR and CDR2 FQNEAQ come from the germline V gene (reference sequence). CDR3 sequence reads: CASSPAGGSGRTYNEQFF. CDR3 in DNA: TGTGCCAGCAGCCCAGCCGGGGGCAGCGGGAGGACCTACAATGAGCAGTTCTTC. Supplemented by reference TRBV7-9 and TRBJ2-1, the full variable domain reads DTGVSQNPRHKITKRGQNVTFRCDPISEHNRLYWYRQTLGQGPEFLTYFQNEAQLEKSRLLSDRFSAERPKGSFSTLEIQRTEQGDSAMYLCASSPAGGSGRTYNEQFFGPGTRLTVL.

CDR3 in amino acids: CASSYLTEGETQYF. Written as DNA, the CDR3 is TGTGCCAGCAGTTACTTGACAGAGGGAGAGACCCAGTACTTC. The rearrangement links TRBV6-6 to TRBJ2-5; either TRBD1 or TRBD2 may supply D (5 bases each). With 1 base removed from V and 4 bases from J, the gap between germline ends came to 10 bases. From germline, CDR1 is MNHNY and CDR2 SVGAGI (reference sequence). CDR3 size: 14 residues.

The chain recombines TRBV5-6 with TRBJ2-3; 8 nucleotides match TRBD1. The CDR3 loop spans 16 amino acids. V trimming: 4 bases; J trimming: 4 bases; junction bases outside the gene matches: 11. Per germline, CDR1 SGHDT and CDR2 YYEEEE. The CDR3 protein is CASSHPKTGAADTQYF. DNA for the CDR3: TGTGCCAGCAGCCACCCCAAGACAGGGGCCGCAGATACGCAGTATTTT.

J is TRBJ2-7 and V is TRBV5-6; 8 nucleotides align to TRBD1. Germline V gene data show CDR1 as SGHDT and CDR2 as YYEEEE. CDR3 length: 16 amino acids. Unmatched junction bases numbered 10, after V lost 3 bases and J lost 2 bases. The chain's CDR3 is CASSSITGQVTYEQYF. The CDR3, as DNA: TGTGCCAGCAGCTCTATCACGGGACAGGTCACCTACGAGCAGTACTTC.

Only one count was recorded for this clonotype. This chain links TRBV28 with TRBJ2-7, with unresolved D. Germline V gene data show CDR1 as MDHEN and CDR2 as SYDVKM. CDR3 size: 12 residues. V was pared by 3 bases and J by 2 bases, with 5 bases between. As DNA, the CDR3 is TGTGCCAGCAGTTTTACTACCTACGAGCAGTACTTC. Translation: CASSFTTYEQYF. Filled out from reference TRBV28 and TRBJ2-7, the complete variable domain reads DVKVTQSSRYLVKRTGEKVFLECVQDMDHENMFWYRQDPGLGLRLIYFSYDVKMKEKGDIPEGYSVSREKKERFSLILESASTNQTSMYLCASSFTTYEQYFGPGTRLTVT.

The CDR3 loop reads CASQGADTEAFF. The CDR3, as DNA: TGCGCCAGTCAGGGGGCTGACACTGAAGCTTTCTTT. The genes are TRBV4-1 and TRBJ1-1, with 8 bases aligning to TRBD1. Germline V CDR1 and CDR2: MGHRA, YSYEKL. The CDR3 is 12 residues long. With V trimmed by 9 bases and J by 3 bases, 3 bases remained unmatched.

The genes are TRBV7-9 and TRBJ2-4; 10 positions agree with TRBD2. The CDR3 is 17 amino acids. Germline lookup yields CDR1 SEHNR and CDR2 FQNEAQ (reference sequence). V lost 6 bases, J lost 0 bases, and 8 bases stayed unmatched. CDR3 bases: TGTGCCAGCAGTGGTATTGGACTAGCGGAAGCCAAAAACATTCAGTACTTC. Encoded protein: CASSGIGLAEAKNIQYF.

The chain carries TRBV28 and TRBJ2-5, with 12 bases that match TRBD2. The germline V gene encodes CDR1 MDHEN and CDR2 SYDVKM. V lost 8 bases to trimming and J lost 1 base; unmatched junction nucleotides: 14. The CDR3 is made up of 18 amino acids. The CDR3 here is CASGMPGLAGPSQETQYF. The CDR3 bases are TGTGCCAGCGGCATGCCGGGACTAGCGGGTCCTTCCCAAGAGACCCAGTACTTC.

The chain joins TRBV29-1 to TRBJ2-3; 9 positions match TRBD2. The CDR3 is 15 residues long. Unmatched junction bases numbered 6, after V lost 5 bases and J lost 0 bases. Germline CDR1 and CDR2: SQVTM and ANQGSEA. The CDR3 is CSVRASGDSTDTQYF. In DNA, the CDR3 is TGCAGCGTTCGGGCTAGCGGGGATAGCACAGATACGCAGTATTTT.

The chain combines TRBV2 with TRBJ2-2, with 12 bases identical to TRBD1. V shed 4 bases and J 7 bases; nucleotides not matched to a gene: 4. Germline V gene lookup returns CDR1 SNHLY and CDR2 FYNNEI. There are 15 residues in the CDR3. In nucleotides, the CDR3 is TGTGCCAGCAGTGCCGGGACAGGGGGCATCGGGGAGCTGTTTTTT. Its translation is CASSAGTGGIGELFF.

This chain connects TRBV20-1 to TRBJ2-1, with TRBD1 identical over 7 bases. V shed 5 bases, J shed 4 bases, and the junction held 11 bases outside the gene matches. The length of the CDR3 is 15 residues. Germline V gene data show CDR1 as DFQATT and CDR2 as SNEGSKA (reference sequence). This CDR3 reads CSAPYTGTAYNEQFF. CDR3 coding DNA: TGCAGTGCTCCCTATACCGGGACAGCTTACAATGAGCAGTTCTTC.

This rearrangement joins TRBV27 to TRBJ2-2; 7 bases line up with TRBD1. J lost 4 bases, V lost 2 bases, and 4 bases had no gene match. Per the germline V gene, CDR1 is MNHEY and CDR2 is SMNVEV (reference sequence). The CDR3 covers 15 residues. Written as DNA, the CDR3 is TGTGCCAGCAGTTTACGACAGGGTGCCACCGGGGAGCTGTTTTTT. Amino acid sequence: CASSLRQGATGELFF.

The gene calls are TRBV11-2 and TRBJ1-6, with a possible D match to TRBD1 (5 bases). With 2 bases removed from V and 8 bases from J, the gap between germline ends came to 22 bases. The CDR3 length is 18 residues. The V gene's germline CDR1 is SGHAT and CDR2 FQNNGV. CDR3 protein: CASSLSRTLLGGDSPLHF. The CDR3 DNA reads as TGTGCCAGCAGCTTATCAAGGACCCTCCTGGGGGGTGATTCACCCCTCCACTTT.

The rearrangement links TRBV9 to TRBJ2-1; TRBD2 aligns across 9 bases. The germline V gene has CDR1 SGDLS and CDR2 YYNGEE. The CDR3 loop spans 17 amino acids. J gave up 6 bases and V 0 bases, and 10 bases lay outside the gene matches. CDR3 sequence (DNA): TGTGCCAGCAGCGTAGGTAGCGGGAGTCCCTCAGTCAATGAGCAGTTCTTC. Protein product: CASSVGSGSPSVNEQFF.

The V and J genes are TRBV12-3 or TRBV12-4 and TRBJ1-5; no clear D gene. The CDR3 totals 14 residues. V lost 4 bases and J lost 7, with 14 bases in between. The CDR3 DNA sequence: TGTGCCAGCAGTTCCGACGGGGTGGGCCAGCCCCAGCATTTT. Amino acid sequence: CASSSDGVGQPQHF.

The chain's CDR3 is CASNSVAGGPDEQFF. The DNA for the CDR3 is TGTGCCAGCAACTCTGTAGCGGGGGGGCCGGATGAGCAGTTCTTC. The genes are TRBV9 and TRBJ2-1, with TRBD2 matching over 11 bases. The J segment lost 8 bases and the V segment lost 6 bases, leaving 10 bases of the junction unmatched. Germline V gene sequence: CDR1 SGDLS, CDR2 YYNGEE. The CDR3 spans 15 residues.

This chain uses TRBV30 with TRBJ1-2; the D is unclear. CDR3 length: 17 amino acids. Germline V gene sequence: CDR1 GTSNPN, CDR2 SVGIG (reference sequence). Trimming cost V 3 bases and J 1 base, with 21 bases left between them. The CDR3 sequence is CAWRDPASQLINYGYTF. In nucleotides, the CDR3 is TGTGCCTGGAGGGACCCGGCAAGTCAGTTAATTAACTATGGCTACACCTTC.

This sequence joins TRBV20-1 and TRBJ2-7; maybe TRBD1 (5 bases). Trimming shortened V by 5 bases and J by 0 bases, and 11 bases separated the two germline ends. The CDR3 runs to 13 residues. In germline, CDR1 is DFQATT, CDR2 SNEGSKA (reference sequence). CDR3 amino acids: CSAQDNPSYEQYF. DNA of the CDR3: TGCAGTGCTCAGGACAACCCCTCCTACGAGCAGTACTTC.

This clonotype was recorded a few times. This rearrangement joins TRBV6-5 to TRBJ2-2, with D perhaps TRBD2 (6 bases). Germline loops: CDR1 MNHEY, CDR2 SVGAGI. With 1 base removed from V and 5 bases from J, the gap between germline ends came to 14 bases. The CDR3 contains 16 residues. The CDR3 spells CASSYLPGVGTGELFF. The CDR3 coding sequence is TGTGCCAGCAGTTACTTGCCGGGGGTGGGAACCGGGGAGCTGTTTTTT.

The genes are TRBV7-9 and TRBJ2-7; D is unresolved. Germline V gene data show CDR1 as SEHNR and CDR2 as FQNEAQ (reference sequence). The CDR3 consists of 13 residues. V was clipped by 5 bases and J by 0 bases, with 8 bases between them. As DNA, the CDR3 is TGTGCCAGCAGCGAGAGGCACTCCTACGAGCAGTACTTC. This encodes CASSERHSYEQYF.

The chain's CDR3 is CASSMTRDREENTGELFF. The CDR3 DNA reads as TGTGCCAGTAGTATGACCCGGGACAGGGAAGAGAACACCGGGGAGCTGTTTTTT. This chain links TRBV19 with TRBJ2-2; 9 bases are a match to TRBD1. The CDR3 consists of 18 residues. Germline V gene lookup returns CDR1 LNHDA and CDR2 SQIVND (reference sequence). Germline trimming cut 3 bases from V and 1 base from J; bases unmatched to any gene: 9.

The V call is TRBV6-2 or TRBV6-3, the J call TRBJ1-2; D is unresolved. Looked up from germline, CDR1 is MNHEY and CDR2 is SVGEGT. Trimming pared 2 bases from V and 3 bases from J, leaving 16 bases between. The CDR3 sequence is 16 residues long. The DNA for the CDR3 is TGTGCCAGCAGTTACCTAACAGAGCCTCGGGACTATGGCTACACCTTC. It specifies CASSYLTEPRDYGYTF.

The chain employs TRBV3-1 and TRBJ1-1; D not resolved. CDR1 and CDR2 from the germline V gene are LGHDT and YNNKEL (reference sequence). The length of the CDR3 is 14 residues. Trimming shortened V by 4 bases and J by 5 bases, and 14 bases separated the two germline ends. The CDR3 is CASSLESQQTEAFF. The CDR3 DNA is TGTGCCAGCAGCCTCGAAAGCCAACAGACTGAAGCTTTCTTT.

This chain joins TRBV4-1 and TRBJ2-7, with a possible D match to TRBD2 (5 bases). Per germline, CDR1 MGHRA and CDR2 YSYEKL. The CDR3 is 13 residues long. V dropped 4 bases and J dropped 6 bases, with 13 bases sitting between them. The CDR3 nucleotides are TGCGCCAGCAGCCCCCCCGGGGTTCTCGAGCAGTACTTC. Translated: CASSPPGVLEQYF.

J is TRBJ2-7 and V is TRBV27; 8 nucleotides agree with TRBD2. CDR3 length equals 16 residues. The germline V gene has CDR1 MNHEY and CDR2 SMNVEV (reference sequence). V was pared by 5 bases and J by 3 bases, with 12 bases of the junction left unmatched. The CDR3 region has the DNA TGTGCCAGCAGTCCCCCCTGGCAGCGGGAGATCTACGAGCAGTACTTC. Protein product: CASSPPWQREIYEQYF.